The 3 T cell receptor beta chains in this list originate from one sample, sequenced in a study of cytomegalovirus exposure and HLA in healthy donors. This PCR relied on a set of 60 Vbeta primers and 13 Jbeta primers. Assay used: immunoSEQ multiplex PCR; TCRdb lists only in-frame clones, some missing. Counted here are over 150,000 clones, about four fifths occurring once; the ten biggest clones make up about 2.7%. The sequenced sample was PBMCs. Receptors were obtained from a male donor in good health and CMV-seronegative.

The gene calls are TRBV9 and TRBJ2-1, with D tentatively TRBD2 (6 bases). Germline V gene sequence: CDR1 SGDLS, CDR2 YYNGEE. The CDR3 has 15 amino acids. Between the trimmed V and J ends, which lost 0 bases and 3 bases, there was a span of 10 bases. CDR3 sequence: CASSVGVTSYNEQFF. In DNA, the CDR3 is TGTGCCAGCAGCGTAGGTGTGACTAGCTACAATGAGCAGTTCTTC.

V and J are TRBV12-5 and TRBJ2-1; D gene uncertain. This CDR3 spans 13 amino acids. The germline V gene has CDR1 LGHNT and CDR2 FRNRAP. The ends were cut back, 2 bases at V and 9 bases at J, with 11 bases in the middle. The CDR3 loop reads CASGLSSSGEQFF. The CDR3 nucleotides read TGTGCTAGTGGTTTGTCTAGTTCGGGTGAGCAGTTCTTC.

This rearrangement joins TRBV18 to TRBJ2-1; 9 nucleotides line up with TRBD2. CDR1 is KGHSH, CDR2 LQKENI, per germline. CDR3 length equals 17 residues. With 0 bases clipped from V and 3 bases from J, the junction kept 6 bases outside the gene matches. CDR3 in amino acids: CASSPPSQRGVYNEQFF. The CDR3 region has the DNA TGTGCCAGCTCACCACCGTCCCAGCGGGGGGTCTACAATGAGCAGTTCTTC.